The entry below gives a single T cell receptor beta chain sequence along with its context. Its matching antigen is unknown. This CDR3 has 14 residues. Deletions cut 3 bases from V and 10 bases from J, with 18 bases between. Per germline, CDR1 SQVTM and CDR2 ANQGSEA. Both 60 Vbeta primers and 13 Jbeta primers went into the PCR. TCRdb's copy holds only in-frame clones and misses some; the assay was immunoSEQ multiplex PCR. The table includes under 150,000 clones, around 80% detected once. The entry originates in a study of cytomegalovirus exposure and HLA in healthy donors. The wider study: Sequencing of approximately 190 million T cells in an earlier analysis found 95 million to 120 million unique TCR beta sequences. In terms of ancestry, the Caucasian-associated cluster contained 81% of the 398 genotyped donors. Regarding the study as a whole: Later analysis reportedly placed an Asian-associated ancestry cluster below the approximately 700-donor mean in N-insertions. When a later analysis compared HLA-associated TCR beta chains with equally common others, the HLA-associated chains turned out to be more clonally expanded and to have lower generation probabilities.

J is TRBJ1-4 and V is TRBV29-1; TRBD1 is a possible D gene (5 bases). This clonotype was sampled from a woman in her 40s in good health and CMV-seronegative. Sequencing was carried out using PBMCs. This CDR3 is CSVEEGQVLGKLFF. The CDR3 region has the DNA TGCAGCGTTGAGGAGGGGCAGGTCTTAGGAAAACTGTTTTTT.